The 4 T cell receptor beta chains presented below share a single source sample, sequenced in a study of Tregs in tolerant kidney transplant recipients. These TCRs are of unknown antigen specificity. Sequencing used immunoSEQ multiplex PCR; TCRdb keeps in-frame clones, though not all of them. The sample consists of about 19,000 clones, roughly two thirds of them appearing once. Sequenced material: Tregs from blood cultured with allogeneic cells. All receptors come from a human donor in good health.

In its sample, this clone was seen a few times. Written as DNA, the CDR3 is TGTGCCACCAAGGGAGCCTACAATGAGCAGTTCTTC. This codes for CATKGAYNEQFF. The chain carries TRBV19 and TRBJ2-1; weak D call: TRBD2 (5 bases). From germline, CDR1 is LNHDA and CDR2 SQIVND (reference sequence). The CDR3 totals 12 residues. Trimming pared 10 bases from V and 2 bases from J, leaving 9 bases between. The complete variable domain, with remaining parts taken from reference TRBV19 and TRBJ2-1, reads DGGITQSPKYLFRKEGQNVTLSCEQNLNHDAMYWYRQDPGQGLRLIYYSQIVNDFQKGDIAEGYSVSREKKESFPLTVTSAQKNPTAFYLCATKGAYNEQFFGPGTRLTVL.

V gene TRBV6-5 combines with J gene TRBJ1-2; D is unclear. CDR3 length equals 16 residues. V lost 0 bases to trimming and J lost 4 bases, with 15 bases between them. Germline CDR1 is MNHEY and CDR2 is SVGAGI. CDR3 amino acids: CASSYSSLLRGYGYTF. In nucleotides, the CDR3 is TGTGCCAGCAGTTACTCGAGTCTCCTCCGGGGCTATGGCTACACCTTC.

Only a few counts were recorded for this clone. The J gene is TRBJ2-7, the V gene TRBV18; a weak D match, TRBD1 (6 bases). V lost 1 base to trimming and J lost 3 bases, with 13 bases between them. The CDR3 sequence is 15 residues long. Germline V gene data show CDR1 as KGHSH and CDR2 as LQKENI. Here the CDR3 DNA reads TGTGCCAGCTCACCACTAAACAGGGAAAACTACGAGCAGTACTTC. Amino acid sequence: CASSPLNRENYEQYF.

The chain combines TRBV6-1 with TRBJ1-1; a possible D gene is TRBD1 (6 bases). The CDR3 contains 12 residues. Germline CDR1 MNHNS, CDR2 SASEGT. Trimming shortened V by 6 bases and J by 5 bases, and 10 bases separated the two germline ends. Here the CDR3 DNA reads TGTGCCAGCAGACAACAGGGTACTGAAGCTTTCTTT. Translating gives CASRQQGTEAFF.